This T cell receptor (beta chain) came from a study of blood T cell repertoires in COVID-19. Some clones are missing from TCRdb's copy, which holds only in-frame ones; the method was immunoSEQ multiplex PCR. The data hold about 170,000 clones, with around 82% observed a single time. Germline trimming cut 5 bases from V and 2 bases from J; bases unmatched to any gene: 2. The CDR3 contains 13 residues. Germline CDR1 reads WSHSY; CDR2 reads SAAADI. V gene TRBV10-2 combines with J gene TRBJ2-5, with 7 bases lining up with TRBD1. Sequencing input: PBMCs or T cells enriched from blood (not recorded which). The sequence came from a woman aged 45-60 years in a cohort exposed to, infected with or recovered from COVID-19 (not recorded which). This CDR3 is CASSWDRQETQYF. The CDR3 DNA follows: TGCGCCAGCAGTTGGGACAGACAAGAGACCCAGTACTTC.